The entry below gives a single T cell receptor beta chain sequence along with its context. The CDR3 is made up of 15 amino acids. V shed 5 bases and J 2 bases; nucleotides not matched to a gene: 5. From germline, CDR1 is SGHTA and CDR2 FQGNSA. The data originate from a study of blood T cell repertoires in COVID-19. TCRdb's copy holds only in-frame clones and misses some; the assay was immunoSEQ multiplex PCR. The repertoire holds about 48,000 clones, around 85% seen once, with 15% to 19% in the top ten. The chain is built from TRBV7-2 and TRBJ1-4; 7 nucleotides line up with TRBD1. The source of this sequence is a human donor in a cohort sampled during active COVID-19. The donor label of this sample is uncertain. Sequenced: peripheral blood. The chain's CDR3 is CASSARQGTNEKLFF. CDR3 DNA: TGTGCCAGCAGCGCTCGACAGGGCACTAATGAAAAACTGTTTTTT.